These 26 T cell receptor beta chains were sequenced from one sample in a study of prognosis after radiotherapy for stage I lung cancer. With two-round multiplex PCR, TCR beta CDR3 sequences were amplified from genomic DNA. Primers specific to each TRBV and TRBJ gene drove first-round PCR. MiXCR, applied by TCRdb to the multiplex PCR reads, yields one record per CDR3 protein. The sample shows tens of thousands of distinct CDR3 sequences, about 42% of them seen only once. Sequencing was performed on PBMCs, taken before or after stereotactic body radiation therapy (not recorded which). These receptor sequences come from a donor aged 50 or older with non-small cell lung cancer.

Concerning this clonotype: This clone may be a read error of a much larger clone one base away. J is TRBJ2-3 and V is TRBV18; a possible D gene is TRBD2 (5 bases). The germline V gene has CDR1 KGHSH and CDR2 LQKENI. The CDR3 is made up of 15 amino acids. Deletions cut 0 bases from V and 0 bases from J, with 7 bases between. CDR3 nucleotides: TGTGCCAGCTCACCACCGGCTAGCAGCACAGATACGCAGTATTTT. It encodes CASSPPASSTDTQYF.

Concerning this clonotype: A clone one base away is much larger, so this may be a read error. The gene calls are TRBV9 and TRBJ2-3; 7 bases are shared with TRBD1. Germline CDR1 is SGDLS and CDR2 is YYNGEE. The CDR3 contains 16 residues. J was trimmed by 4 bases and V by 7 bases; bases with no gene match: 15. The CDR3, as DNA: TGTGCCAGCGGCCCCTTTCCCAGGACAGGTGCAGATACGCAGTATTTT. Translated, it gives CASGPFPRTGADTQYF.

Judged by abundance, this clonotype is medium-sized. This rearrangement joins TRBV5-1 to TRBJ2-2; TRBD1 is a possible D gene (6 bases). The CDR3 contains 16 residues. CDR1 and CDR2 from the germline V gene are SGHRS and YFSETQ. Trimming left V 2 bases short and J 1 base short, with 12 bases between. The CDR3 protein is CASSFAGTLNTGELFF. Written as DNA, the CDR3 is TGCGCCAGCAGCTTCGCCGGGACATTGAACACCGGGGAGCTGTTTTTT.

This rearrangement joins TRBV20-1 to TRBJ1-6; no firm D call. Deletions cut 4 bases from V and 0 bases from J, with 10 bases between. Germline V gives CDR1 DFQATT, CDR2 SNEGSKA (reference sequence). The length of the CDR3 is 15 residues. In nucleotides, the CDR3 is TGCAGTGCTACGTATACGAGCTCCTATAATTCACCCCTCCACTTT. Its translation is CSATYTSSYNSPLHF.

For this clonotype: This sequence may be a read error, since a much larger clone differs from it by one base. The chain has TRBV7-8 and TRBJ2-1, with TRBD1 identical over 10 bases. The V segment lost 6 bases and the J segment 7 bases; nucleotides outside the gene matches: 9. Germline CDR1 reads SGHVS; CDR2 reads FQNEAQ. CDR3 size: 15 residues. CDR3 DNA: TGTGCCAGCAGTTACCCCGGGACAGGGGAAAATGAGCAGTTCTTC. Protein product: CASSYPGTGENEQFF.

This clonotype is medium-sized within its sample. This chain joins TRBV6-1 and TRBJ1-6, with D tentatively TRBD1 (5 bases). CDR3 size: 14 residues. Trimming removed 7 bases at V and 8 bases at J, with 15 bases between. Germline V gene sequence: CDR1 MNHNS, CDR2 SASEGT. The CDR3 nucleotides read TGTGCCAGCACCCGGGGGAGGGTCGATTCACCCCTCCACTTT. Translating it yields CASTRGRVDSPLHF.

The rearrangement links TRBV12-3 or TRBV12-4 to TRBJ1-1; 7 positions agree with TRBD1. This CDR3 is built from 14 residues. The junction had 6 bases not matched to a gene; V was cut back by 7 bases and J by 1 base. The CDR3 loop is CASIFRQGNTEAFF. CDR3 bases: TGTGCCAGCATTTTCCGACAGGGGAACACTGAAGCTTTCTTT.

About this clonotype itself: A clone one base away is much larger, so this may be a read error. The gene calls are TRBV27 and TRBJ2-1; D call uncertain. CDR3 length equals 12 residues. Germline lookup yields CDR1 MNHEY and CDR2 SMNVEV (reference sequence). The CDR3 here is CASSVSYNERFF. CDR3 sequence (DNA): TGTGCCAGCAGTGTTAGCTACAATGAGCGGTTCTTC.

On this clonotype itself: At one end, the junction sequence differs from germline, possibly due to a read error. V and J are TRBV2 and TRBJ1-5, with D maybe TRBD1 (5 bases). CDR1 is SNHLY, CDR2 FYNNEI, per germline. CDR3 length: 16 residues. For the CDR3, the DNA is TGTGCAAGCAGTGAAGGGGTGTCAGTGGGCAATCAGCCCCAGCATTTT. Translating gives CASSEGVSVGNQPQHF.

This clonotype is medium-sized. The chain employs TRBV11-3 and TRBJ2-1, with D unresolved. Germline V gives CDR1 SGHNT, CDR2 YENEEA. The V end lost 2 bases, the J end lost 8 bases, and 7 bases lay between the germline ends. The CDR3 has 12 residues. The CDR3 region is CASSLSKDEQFF. Written as DNA, the CDR3 is TGTGCCAGCAGCTTAAGTAAAGATGAGCAGTTCTTC.

This clonotype was seen a handful of times. This chain connects TRBV6-1 to TRBJ2-1, with a possible D match to TRBD2 (6 bases). CDR1 is MNHNS, CDR2 SASEGT, per germline. The CDR3 loop spans 15 amino acids. Between the trimmed V and J ends, which lost 6 bases and 3 bases, there was a span of 15 bases. The CDR3 is CASRIVLADYNEQFF. DNA of the CDR3: TGTGCCAGCAGAATTGTACTAGCTGACTACAATGAGCAGTTCTTC.

This clonotype is categorized as medium-sized. The genes are TRBV19 and TRBJ1-4; D perhaps matches TRBD1 (6 bases). Per germline, CDR1 LNHDA and CDR2 SQIVND (reference sequence). Trimming took off 3 bases at V and 0 bases at J, with 14 bases between the two ends. The CDR3 runs to 17 residues. Here the CDR3 reads CASSISRGTSTNEKLFF. The CDR3 bases are TGTGCCAGTAGTATTTCGCGGGGGACATCAACTAATGAAAAACTGTTTTTT.

Notes on this clonotype: This could be a read error, since a much larger clone is one nucleotide away. The CDR3 loop reads CASSQDLEGWGALF. CDR3 bases: TGCGCCAGCAGCCAAGATCTGGAGGGTTGGGGGGCTCTCTTT. The chain recombines TRBV4-3 with TRBJ1-1; perhaps TRBD1 as D (6 bases). CDR3 length equals 14 residues. The V gene's germline CDR1 is LGHNA and CDR2 YSLEER.

The chain is built from TRBV6-1 and TRBJ2-5; D gene unclear. CDR3 length: 15 residues. Germline loops: CDR1 MNHNS, CDR2 SASEGT. This CDR3 reads CTTPTVCRVNETQYF. CDR3 bases: TGTACCACCCCTACGGTCTGTCGAGTTAATGAGACCCAGTACTTC.

A word on this clonotype: Mismatch with germline at one junction end may stem from a read error. V is TRBV11-2 and J is TRBJ1-2; D is uncertain. This CDR3 has 14 amino acids. Germline values: CDR1 SGHAT, CDR2 FQNNGV. In nucleotides, the CDR3 is TGCGCCAGCAGCTTGGATTACGGAAACTATGGCTACACCTTC. Translation: CASSLDYGNYGYTF. The full variable domain, completed using reference TRBV11-2 and TRBJ1-2, is EAGVAQSPRYKIIEKRQSVAFWCNPISGHATLYWYQQILGQGPKLLIQFQNNGVVDDSQLPKDRFSAERLKGVDSTLKIQPAKLEDSAVYLCASSLDYGNYGYTFGSGTRLTVV.

A note on this clonotype: The CDR3 ends on some other residue instead of the conserved phenylalanine or tryptophan, so this is likely a read error. The gene calls are TRBV6-2 or TRBV6-3 and TRBJ2-5; TRBD1 might be the D (6 bases). From germline, CDR1 is MNHEY and CDR2 SVGEGT. V shed 4 bases and J shed 5 bases, with 17 bases lying between them. There are 15 residues in the CDR3. Written as DNA, the CDR3 is TGTGCCAGCAGTTCAAACACAGGGTTAGGGGAGACCCAGTACTTA. This gives the protein CASSSNTGLGETQYL.

Points on this clonotype: A read error may be the cause here, since a much bigger clone is one base away. The gene calls are TRBV7-2 and TRBJ2-5; D gene uncertain. Germline V gives CDR1 SGHTA, CDR2 FQGNSA. The CDR3 consists of 11 residues. The CDR3 loop is CSSSQVETQYF. CDR3 nucleotide sequence: TGTTCCAGCAGCCAAGTTGAGACCCAGTACTTC.

A note on this clonotype: This clone may be a read error of a much larger clone one base away. The V gene is TRBV5-4, the J gene TRBJ2-3; 9 bases line up with TRBD2. The ends lost 4 bases at V and 0 bases at J; junction bases unmatched: 9. Germline V gene sequence: CDR1 SGHNT, CDR2 YYREEE (reference sequence). CDR3 length: 17 amino acids. CDR3 sequence: CASSRLGTSWSTDTQYF. The CDR3 nucleotides read TGTGCCAGCAGCAGATTAGGGACTAGCTGGAGCACAGATACGCAGTATTTT.

This clonotype was counted at least ten times. The CDR3 nucleotides are TGTGCCAGCAGTTCCCAGGGGGCTGGGTTTGGTGAGCAGTTCTTC. Protein: CASSSQGAGFGEQFF. The V call is TRBV27, the J call TRBJ2-1; 8 bases are a match to TRBD1. V was clipped by 4 bases and J by 9 bases; unmatched bases: 11. Germline-derived CDR1 and CDR2 are MNHEY and SMNVEV (reference sequence). The CDR3 sequence is 15 residues long.

This clonotype ranks as medium-sized. The chain joins TRBV6-5 to TRBJ2-7; 8 bases line up with TRBD1. CDR3 size: 19 residues. The germline gives CDR1 MNHEY, CDR2 SVGAGI. After removal of 0 bases from V and 5 bases from J, the junction contained 18 bases not matched to a gene. CDR3 nucleotide sequence: TGTGCCAGCAGTTACTCTCCCCTACCCGGACAGGGTCCCATCCACGAGCAGTACTTC. Encoded protein: CASSYSPLPGQGPIHEQYF.

This chain joins TRBV6-1 and TRBJ2-7; D is undetermined. Looked up from germline, CDR1 is MNHNS and CDR2 is SASEGT. The V gene lost 8 bases and the J gene lost 0 bases, with 11 bases spanning the gap. This CDR3 spans 13 amino acids. The CDR3 DNA reads as TGTGCCAGCGGGGTCCGTAGCTCCTACGAGCAGTACTTC. Protein sequence: CASGVRSSYEQYF.

The V call is TRBV6-1, the J call TRBJ2-1; D gene ambiguous. Germline values: CDR1 MNHNS, CDR2 SASEGT. CDR3 length: 15 residues. V was trimmed by 1 base and J by 1 base, leaving 8 bases between them. CDR3 residues: CASSEDSFSYNEQFF. As DNA, the CDR3 is TGTGCCAGCAGTGAAGACAGTTTTTCCTACAATGAGCAGTTCTTC.

The chain combines TRBV4-1 with TRBJ2-2, with D possibly being TRBD2 (7 bases). The V end lost 6 bases, the J end lost 4 bases, and 12 bases lay between the germline ends. The length of the CDR3 is 14 residues. Per germline, CDR1 MGHRA and CDR2 YSYEKL. CDR3 loop: CASRLGGGTGELFF. Here the CDR3 DNA reads TGCGCCAGCAGACTAGGGGGGGGCACCGGGGAGCTGTTTTTT.

This clonotype was recorded at least ten times. J is TRBJ2-1 and V is TRBV7-2; 15 bases are a match to TRBD2. J gave up 6 bases and V 4 bases, and 7 bases lay outside the gene matches. This CDR3 comprises 17 residues. Germline assignment: CDR1 SGHTA and CDR2 FQGNSA. CDR3 in amino acids: CASSYGTSGRRVNEQFF. The CDR3 DNA is TGTGCCAGCAGCTACGGGACTAGCGGGAGGAGGGTCAATGAGCAGTTCTTC.

This clonotype was detected ten times or more. This chain uses TRBV20-1 with TRBJ2-5, with D possibly matching TRBD2 (6 bases). CDR1 DFQATT and CDR2 SNEGSKA come from the germline V gene (reference sequence). V shed 6 bases and J shed 1 base, with 18 bases lying between them. The CDR3 length is 15 residues. CDR3 sequence (DNA): TGCAGTGCCATAAACCCGGGGGATTCCCAAGAGACCCAGTACTTC. Amino acid sequence: CSAINPGDSQETQYF.

By proportion, this clonotype is medium-sized. In DNA, the CDR3 is TGCGCCAGCAGCTTGGCCCCGGGCAACAATCAGCCCCAGCATTTT. Translation gives CASSLAPGNNQPQHF. V and J are TRBV5-1 and TRBJ1-5; D uncertain. Germline values: CDR1 SGHRS, CDR2 YFSETQ. This CDR3 spans 15 amino acids. Deletions cut 0 bases from V and 3 bases from J, with 10 bases between. The complete variable domain, with remaining parts taken from reference TRBV5-1 and TRBJ1-5, reads KAGVTQTPRYLIKTRGQQVTLSCSPISGHRSVSWYQQTPGQGLQFLFEYFSETQRNKGNFPGRFSGRQFSNSRSEMNVSTLELGDSALYLCASSLAPGNNQPQHFGDGTRLSIL.